These 16 T cell receptor beta chains were sequenced from one sample in a study of blood T cell repertoires in COVID-19. TCRdb keeps only in-frame clones here, not all; method: immunoSEQ multiplex PCR. The sample has roughly 340,000 clones, about 87% seen once. Material: PBMCs or T cells enriched from blood (not recorded which). Receptor source: a man aged 40-50 years in a cohort exposed to, infected with or recovered from COVID-19 (not recorded which).

The chain uses TRBV6-5 and TRBJ2-7; 10 nucleotides align to TRBD1. In germline, CDR1 is MNHEY, CDR2 SVGAGI. J gave up 2 bases and V 4 bases, and 5 bases lay outside the gene matches. There are 15 residues in the CDR3. The CDR3 loop reads CASSSPGQGAYEQYF. In DNA, the CDR3 is TGTGCCAGCAGTTCGCCCGGACAGGGGGCCTACGAGCAGTACTTC.

The chain couples TRBV10-1 to TRBJ1-2, with a tentative D call TRBD1 (5 bases). Germline-derived CDR1 and CDR2 are WNHNN and SYGVQD (reference sequence). The CDR3 extends over 15 amino acids. V gave up 5 bases and J gave up 8 bases, with 21 bases separating them. The CDR3 sequence is CASSPTGYHPRGYTF. CDR3 nucleotides: TGCGCCAGCAGTCCCACAGGCTATCACCCTCGGGGCTACACCTTC.

V is TRBV30 and J is TRBJ1-4; 8 bases fit TRBD1. Trimming removed 2 bases from V and 5 bases from J; junction bases left unmatched: 7. Germline V CDR1 and CDR2: GTSNPN, SVGIG (reference sequence). The CDR3 is 15 amino acids. In nucleotides, the CDR3 is TGTGCCTGGAGTCCTAGCAGGGGGCGGAATGAAAAACTGTTTTTT. Its protein is CAWSPSRGRNEKLFF.

The CDR3 DNA follows: TGTGCCAGCAGCTTAGATAGCAGCTATAATTCACCCCTCCACTTT. It codes for CASSLDSSYNSPLHF. The chain couples TRBV7-9 to TRBJ1-6, with D unresolved. CDR3 length: 15 residues. V was trimmed by 1 base and J by 3 bases, leaving 7 bases between them. CDR1 and CDR2 from the germline V gene are SEHNR and FQNEAQ (reference sequence).

The chain uses TRBV5-4 and TRBJ2-2; no firm D call. CDR3 length: 16 residues. Germline lookup yields CDR1 SGHNT and CDR2 YYREEE (reference sequence). The V end lost 4 bases, the J end lost 0 bases, and 13 bases lay between the germline ends. The CDR3 spells CASSPSQATNTGELFF. CDR3 in DNA: TGTGCCAGCAGCCCCAGCCAGGCGACGAACACCGGGGAGCTGTTTTTT.

J is TRBJ1-1 and V is TRBV27; unclear D gene. V was trimmed by 2 bases and J by 1 base, leaving 8 bases between them. There are 14 residues in the CDR3. Germline V gives CDR1 MNHEY, CDR2 SMNVEV (reference sequence). The CDR3 DNA reads TGTGCCAGCAGTTTAGGCGGAGGGAACACTGAAGCTTTCTTT. Translated, it gives CASSLGGGNTEAFF.

V usage is TRBV11-2 and J usage is TRBJ1-2; D is possibly TRBD1 (6 bases). CDR1 and CDR2 from the germline V gene are SGHAT and FQNNGV. The V and J ends lost 7 bases and 5 bases respectively, with 17 bases between them. This CDR3 is built from 14 residues. The CDR3 spells CASTDRPRKYGYTF. The CDR3 DNA reads TGTGCCAGCACTGACAGGCCCAGGAAGTATGGCTACACCTTC.

The chain uses TRBV28 and TRBJ2-2; TRBD1 might be the D (5 bases). Germline-derived CDR1 and CDR2 are MDHEN and SYDVKM. The CDR3 has 13 amino acids. Trimming took 5 bases from V and 7 from J, leaving 11 bases between them. The CDR3 spells CASSPRVNGELFF. The DNA of the CDR3 is TGTGCCAGCAGTCCCAGGGTTAACGGGGAGCTGTTTTTT.

This chain connects TRBV3-1 (or the pseudogene TRBV3-2) to TRBJ1-2, with D tentatively TRBD1 (5 bases). There are 15 residues in the CDR3. The V and J ends lost 0 bases and 7 bases respectively, with 15 bases between them. Germline loops: CDR1 LGHDT, CDR2 YNNKEL (reference sequence). The CDR3 here is CASSQDSHQGSGYTF. The CDR3 DNA sequence: TGTGCCAGCAGCCAAGACTCCCATCAGGGATCTGGCTACACCTTC.

In this sample, this clone turned up once. This sequence joins TRBV11-3 and TRBJ2-1; TRBD2 aligns across 7 bases. Per the germline V gene, CDR1 is SGHNT and CDR2 is YENEEA. V dropped 3 bases and J dropped 2; count of bases not matched to a gene: 13. The CDR3 length is 18 residues. In DNA, the CDR3 is TGTGCCAGCAGCTTTTCTGGCGGGAGTACTTGGACCTACAATGAGCAGTTCTTC. The encoded protein is CASSFSGGSTWTYNEQFF.

This rearrangement joins TRBV6-5 to TRBJ2-7; 7 positions agree with TRBD1. The CDR3 runs to 15 residues. The trim removed 6 bases at V and 2 bases at J, leaving 10 bases unmatched. Germline loops: CDR1 MNHEY, CDR2 SVGAGI. CDR3: CASSTPGQIPYEQYF. CDR3 in DNA: TGTGCCAGCAGCACCCCGGGACAGATTCCCTACGAGCAGTACTTC.

This rearrangement joins TRBV15 to TRBJ2-3; the D gene is possibly TRBD1 (5 bases). Germline CDR1 and CDR2: LNHNV and YYDKDF (reference sequence). V lost 1 base to trimming and J lost 6 bases, with 8 bases between them. The CDR3 is 13 residues long. The CDR3 loop is CATSRAAGDTQYF. DNA for the CDR3: TGTGCCACCAGCAGAGCCGCAGGGGATACGCAGTATTTT.

The chain recombines TRBV6-5 with TRBJ2-1; D remains unclear. With 4 bases removed from V and 10 bases from J, the gap between germline ends came to 8 bases. Germline loops: CDR1 MNHEY, CDR2 SVGAGI. This CDR3 is built from 11 residues. CDR3 protein: CASSSGPEQFF. The CDR3 DNA sequence: TGTGCCAGCAGTTCTGGGCCAGAGCAGTTCTTC.

There are many counts of this clone. V usage is TRBV7-6 and J usage is TRBJ2-2, with 7 bases identical to TRBD1. Germline V gene lookup returns CDR1 SGHVS and CDR2 FNYEAQ. The CDR3 covers 15 residues. V trimming: 7 bases; J trimming: 4 bases; junction bases outside the gene matches: 9. The CDR3 DNA is TGTGCCAGCACCTCAACAGGGGTCAGCACCGGGGAGCTGTTTTTT. This sequence encodes CASTSTGVSTGELFF.

V and J are TRBV3-1 (or the pseudogene TRBV3-2) and TRBJ1-1; D unresolved. Per the germline V gene, CDR1 is LGHDT and CDR2 is YNNKEL (reference sequence). The V gene lost 0 bases and the J gene lost 1 base, with 12 bases spanning the gap. The CDR3 spans 16 residues. The CDR3 DNA reads as TGTGCCAGCAGCCAAGATTTTTTCGGGTCGAACACTGAAGCTTTCTTT. The encoded protein is CASSQDFFGSNTEAFF.

Only one count was recorded for this clone. J is TRBJ2-7 and V is TRBV9, with D possibly TRBD1 on 6 matching bases. The V end lost 4 bases, the J end lost 5 bases, and 19 bases lay between the germline ends. CDR3 length equals 15 residues. Germline CDR1 is SGDLS and CDR2 is YYNGEE. CDR3 sequence reads: CASSNQGGQTNEQYF. CDR3 sequence (DNA): TGTGCCAGCAGCAACCAAGGGGGACAAACCAACGAGCAGTACTTC.